Listed below are T cell receptor beta chains from one sample, sequenced in a study of PD-1 blockade in classical Hodgkin lymphoma. Using immunoSEQ multiplex PCR, the repertoire was profiled, and TCRdb retains in-frame clones only, with some absent. Among about 7,600 clones, approximately 71% were seen once, and the ten largest hold 6% to 7.5%. The sample in question was CD4+ T cells from blood, obtained at baseline. The source of these receptors is a human donor with classical Hodgkin lymphoma. The CDR3 runs from the conserved cysteine through the conserved F or W. Fields, in order: D gene, J gene, V gene, clone size, CDR3 DNA, CDR3 protein. The D gene is left open where the match is weak. Not all rows give a size; the values are once, few, many and, for expanded clones, a class.

TRBD1 TRBJ1-2 TRBV18 . TGTGCCAGCTCAAGTGGACAGGCCAACTATGGCTACACCTTC CASSSGQANYGYTF
. TRBJ1-5 TRBV10-3 . TGTGCCATCAGTGCTGGGGGGCGCAATCAGCCCCAGCATTTT CAISAGGRNQPQHF
. TRBJ2-5 TRBV5-4 . TGTGCCAGCAGCTTAAACAGGGTAGAGACCCAGTACTTC CASSLNRVETQYF
. TRBJ2-7 TRBV5-1 . TGCGCCAGCAGCTTGGGAGGGAACAGTAACTACGAGCAGTACTTC CASSLGGNSNYEQYF
. TRBJ1-3 TRBV5-6 . TGTGCCAGCAGCTTGGGAGGGCCACTCTCTGGAAACACCATATATTTT CASSLGGPLSGNTIYF
TRBD1 TRBJ1-1 TRBV19 . TGTGCCAGTAAAACGGGACAGTTGAACACTGAAGCTTTCTTT CASKTGQLNTEAFF
. TRBJ2-1 TRBV5-4 few TGTGCCAGCAGCTTGGATCGGGGGTCCTACAATGAGCAGTTCTTC CASSLDRGSYNEQFF
. TRBJ2-7 TRBV28 . TGTGCCAGCGGAGGGGCCCCTTACGAGCAGTACTTC CASGGAPYEQYF
. TRBJ2-7 TRBV5-5 . TGTGCCAGCAGCCCATTCCCTGATGCCGAGCAGTACTTC CASSPFPDAEQYF
. TRBJ2-5 TRBV11-1 . TGTGCCAGCAGTGGACGAGTCAGAGAGACCCAGTACTTC CASSGRVRETQYF
TRBD1 TRBJ1-4 TRBV9 . TGTGCCAGCAACACCGGGACAGGGGGAACTGCAAGAGAAAAACTGTTTTTT CASNTGTGGTAREKLFF
. TRBJ1-4 TRBV2 . TGTGCCAGCAGTGACAGGGGCACGGCTAATGAAAAACTGTTTTTT CASSDRGTANEKLFF
. TRBJ2-2 TRBV5-4 . TGTGCCAGCAGCTTTCGTCGAACCGGGGAGCTGTTTTTT CASSFRRTGELFF
. TRBJ1-5 TRBV2 . TGTGCCAGCAGTGGTGACAGCAATCAGCCCCAGCATTTT CASSGDSNQPQHF
TRBD1 TRBJ1-2 TRBV10-3 few TGTGCCATCGCCCGACAGGGGGTGGAGAACTATGGCTACACCTTC CAIARQGVENYGYTF
. TRBJ1-3 TRBV18 . TGTGCCAGCTCACCCCCACGGACCCGCTCTGGAAACACCATATATTTT CASSPPRTRSGNTIYF
TRBD1 TRBJ2-7 TRBV27 . TGTGCCAGCAGTAGCGCGACAGGGAATGACTACGAGCAGTACTTC CASSSATGNDYEQYF
. TRBJ2-1 TRBV5-6 . TGTGCCAGCAGCTTCTACAATGAGCAGTTCTTC CASSFYNEQFF
TRBD2 TRBJ2-1 TRBV29-1 . TGCAGCGTCTCCAGGACTAGGTACAATGAGCAGTTCTTC CSVSRTRYNEQFF
TRBD1 TRBJ1-2 TRBV18 . TGTGCCAGCTCAACGGGACAGGAATATGGCTACACCTTC CASSTGQEYGYTF
. TRBJ1-2 TRBV4-1 . TGCGCCAGCAGCCAAGATGGGGCTTGGGGTAGGGACTATGGCTACACCTTC CASSQDGAWGRDYGYTF
. TRBJ2-5 TRBV5-4 . TGTGCCAGCAGCTTAGGCAGCCAAGAGACCCAGTACTTC CASSLGSQETQYF
. TRBJ1-2 TRBV10-3 few TGTGCCATCAGTGAGTCCGGGAGCTCCCATGGCTACACCTTC CAISESGSSHGYTF
. TRBJ1-3 TRBV10-3 once TGTGCCATCAGTGAGATCGGGCGACTCTCTGGAAACACCATATATTTT CAISEIGRLSGNTIYF
TRBD1 TRBJ2-1 TRBV15 . TGTGCCACCGCCCCCCTCGACAGGGCTGATGAGCAGTTCTTC CATAPLDRADEQFF
. TRBJ2-2 TRBV4-3 once TGCGCCAGCAGCCAAGAGGGGGGTTCGAACACCGGGGAGCTGTTTTTT CASSQEGGSNTGELFF
TRBD1 TRBJ1-2 TRBV4-1 . TGCGCCAGCAGCCAAGTCGGGACAGGGGGAGCTAACTATGGCTACACCTTC CASSQVGTGGANYGYTF
. TRBJ2-7 TRBV7-3 . TGTGCCAGCAGCTTAAACAGGGCCCACGAGCAGTACTTC CASSLNRAHEQYF
. TRBJ1-4 TRBV27 . TGTGCCAGCAGTTTCAGGCCCCAAAATGAAAAACTGTTTTTT CASSFRPQNEKLFF
. TRBJ2-3 TRBV6-1 . TGTGCCAGCATTCGGAGTAAGACAGATACGCAGTATTTT CASIRSKTDTQYF
. TRBJ2-5 TRBV7-8 . TGTGCCAGCAGCTTAGCTGGGGGGGCGGAGACCCAGTACTTC CASSLAGGAETQYF
. TRBJ1-1 TRBV11-1 . TGTGCCAGCAGCTTACGCCGGACGGAGGAAGCTTTCTTT CASSLRRTEEAFF
. TRBJ2-3 TRBV7-2 . TGTGCCAGCAGCTCTGCAGACACAGATACGCAGTATTTT CASSSADTDTQYF
. TRBJ1-2 TRBV6-5 once TGTGCCAGCACAGAGAAGCCCTATGGCTACACCTTC CASTEKPYGYTF
TRBD2 TRBJ2-1 TRBV11-2 . TGTGCCAGCAGCTTAGCGGGAGGAAGATACAATGAGCAGTTCTTC CASSLAGGRYNEQFF
TRBD2 TRBJ2-7 TRBV7-2 . TGTGCCAGCAGCTTTGGAAGCGGGGGGTACTACGAGCAGTACTTC CASSFGSGGYYEQYF
TRBD2 TRBJ2-7 TRBV14 . TGTGCCAGCAGCCCCAGGCGGGGGTCCTACGAGCAGTACTTC CASSPRRGSYEQYF
TRBD2 TRBJ2-3 TRBV5-1 . TGCGCCAGCAGCTTGTGGACTAGCGGGGGCCGGACAGATACGCAGTATTTT CASSLWTSGGRTDTQYF
. TRBJ1-1 TRBV6-5 . TGTGCCAGCAGTTTCAGGGGAATTGGGACTGAAGCTTTCTTT CASSFRGIGTEAFF
. TRBJ2-7 TRBV10-3 . TGTGCCGCCTCCCCCTCAGGAGGTGTCTACGAGCAGTACTTC CAASPSGGVYEQYF
. TRBJ2-7 TRBV7-9 few TGTGCCAGCACCCGGGAAGGTTACGAGCAGTACTTC CASTREGYEQYF
. TRBJ1-3 TRBV7-9 . TGTGCCAGCAGCTTAGCAGCTACTGGAAACACCATATATTTT CASSLAATGNTIYF
TRBD1 TRBJ2-1 TRBV5-1 . TGCGCCAGCAGCTCCGGACAGGGCGGGGAGCAGTTCTTC CASSSGQGGEQFF
. TRBJ1-2 TRBV27 . TGTGCCAGCAGTTACAGCGTCCGCAGTGGCTACACCTTC CASSYSVRSGYTF
. TRBJ1-5 TRBV5-1 medium-sized TGCGCCAGCAGCTTGGACGGGAGTAGCAATCAGCCCCAGCATTTT CASSLDGSSNQPQHF
. TRBJ2-1 TRBV4-3 . TGCGCCAGCAGCCAAGTGGGGGGTGAGCAGTTCTTC CASSQVGGEQFF
. TRBJ2-2 TRBV13 few TGTGCCAGCAGCCCAGGCAGCCCCACTATAAACGGGGAGCTGTTTTTT CASSPGSPTINGELFF
TRBD2 TRBJ2-3 TRBV5-4 . TGTGCCAGCAGCGGGTGGGCGGGGGGTGCCACAGATACGCAGTATTTT CASSGWAGGATDTQYF
. TRBJ1-5 TRBV19 . TGTGCCAGTAGCCTTGGGGGGGGGCGCAATCAGCCCCAGCATTTT CASSLGGGRNQPQHF
TRBD1 TRBJ2-7 TRBV7-2 . TGTGCCAGCAGCTTAGGATACAGGGGAACGGTCCCCTACGAGCAGTACTTC CASSLGYRGTVPYEQYF
. TRBJ1-5 TRBV19 . TGTGCCAGTAGTATATCCCGGGGGGTAGGTCAGCCCCAGCATTTT CASSISRGVGQPQHF
TRBD1 TRBJ1-3 TRBV6-1 . TGTGCCAGCAGGGACAGGGCCACTGGAAACACCATATATTTT CASRDRATGNTIYF